The entry below gives a single T cell receptor (beta chain) sequence along with its context. Time point specified: pretreatment peripheral blood. The source of the sample is a study of PD-L1 blockade in urothelial cancer. The assay was immunoSEQ multiplex PCR, and TCRdb's table has in-frame clones only and misses some. The table records 130,000 or so clones, 70% to 85% of them present only once. Trimming stripped 2 bases from V and 6 bases from J, with 7 bases between. The germline V gene has CDR1 LNHNV and CDR2 YYDKDF (reference sequence). The CDR3 runs 13 residues. This sequence originates from a middle-aged man with urothelial cancer. Specimen: PBMCs, collected around atezolizumab (anti-PD-L1) treatment. This chain joins TRBV15 and TRBJ2-2; D unresolved. CDR3 sequence reads: CATSRPSSGELFF. The CDR3 DNA reads TGTGCCACCAGCAGACCCAGTTCCGGGGAGCTGTTTTTT. Looking up the rest from reference TRBV15 and TRBJ2-2 gives the full variable domain: DAMVIQNPRYQVTQFGKPVTLSCSQTLNHNVMYWYQQKSSQAPKLLFHYYDKDFNNEADTPDNFQSRRPNTSFCFLDIRSPGLGDTAMYLCATSRPSSGELFFGEGSRLTVL.